Listed here are 26 T cell receptor beta chains from one sample, sequenced in a study of blood T cells in healthy people across ages. Combining a sample-barcoded 5' primer with a J-beta primer mix, a second PCR ran for 7 to 11 cycles. TCRdb used MiXCR to reprocess the 5' RACE reads, holding one entry per CDR3 protein. The table lists about 620,000 distinct CDR3 sequences, 45% to 60% of them singletons, with about 13% in the top ten. Sequencing used blood. These receptors all come from a woman of 80 years or more in good health.

This clonotype was counted ten times or more. The chain links TRBV5-1 to TRBJ2-7; 9 bases map to TRBD2. This CDR3 has 15 amino acids. Looked up from germline, CDR1 is SGHRS and CDR2 is YFSETQ. J lost 3 bases, V lost 0 bases, and 4 bases had no gene match. This CDR3 is CASSLDKRGDYEQYF. As DNA, the CDR3 is TGCGCCAGCAGCTTGGATAAGCGGGGGGACTACGAGCAGTACTTC.

This rearrangement joins TRBV28 to TRBJ2-7; tentative D call: TRBD1 (6 bases). Germline V lookup: CDR1 MDHEN, CDR2 SYDVKM. The CDR3 runs to 13 residues. The V end lost 9 bases, the J end lost 5 bases, and 17 bases lay between the germline ends. DNA for the CDR3: TGTGCCAGTACAGGGCCCCCTCTGGACGAGCAGTACTTC. This sequence encodes CASTGPPLDEQYF.

This clonotype appeared many times. The V call is TRBV6-5, the J call TRBJ2-5, with a tentative D call TRBD2 (6 bases). Germline V gives CDR1 MNHEY, CDR2 SVGAGI. This CDR3 contains 16 residues. Trimming left V 6 bases short and J 1 base short, with 18 bases between. The CDR3, as DNA: TGTGCCAGCAGCCGTCAGTTCTCCGGGAGCCAAGAGACCCAGTACTTC. Its protein is CASSRQFSGSQETQYF.

The genes are TRBV30 and TRBJ2-3; the D is unclear. The germline V gene encodes CDR1 GTSNPN and CDR2 SVGIG (reference sequence). The CDR3 is made up of 12 amino acids. The V end lost 4 bases, the J end lost 10 bases, and 15 bases lay between the germline ends. The CDR3: CAWTFGRDAQYF. Written as DNA, the CDR3 is TGTGCCTGGACTTTCGGAAGGGATGCGCAGTATTTT.

The V gene is TRBV9, the J gene TRBJ2-3, with 8 bases that match TRBD2. This CDR3 spans 15 amino acids. V trimming: 4 bases; J trimming: 5 bases; junction bases outside the gene matches: 9. Germline loops: CDR1 SGDLS, CDR2 YYNGEE. As DNA, the CDR3 is TGTGCCAGCAGCCTCCGGGGGGGGCCTGTAGATACGCAGTATTTT. This translates into CASSLRGGPVDTQYF.

The chain uses TRBV6-5 and TRBJ2-7, with TRBD2 matching over 7 bases. V lost 2 bases, J lost 5 bases, and 9 bases stayed unmatched. This CDR3 is built from 15 residues. Per germline, CDR1 MNHEY and CDR2 SVGAGI. The CDR3 region is CASSYGSGAGNEQYF. CDR3 sequence (DNA): TGTGCCAGCAGTTACGGGAGCGGGGCTGGGAACGAGCAGTACTTC.

The chain has TRBV20-1 and TRBJ1-1; D remains ambiguous. CDR1 is DFQATT, CDR2 SNEGSKA, per germline (reference sequence). V lost 1 base and J lost 0, with 9 bases in between. The CDR3 covers 14 residues. The chain's CDR3 is CSARAGSLNTEAFF. The CDR3 nucleotides read TGCAGTGCTAGAGCCGGCAGTTTGAACACTGAAGCTTTCTTT.

This clonotype was found a few times. The J gene is TRBJ2-2, the V gene TRBV28; no firm D call. This CDR3 region has 18 residues. Germline CDR1 and CDR2: MDHEN and SYDVKM. V shed 7 bases and J shed 1 base, with 22 bases lying between them. Written as DNA, the CDR3 is TGTGCCAGCATGTCCTCGTTCATCAGGAGAGGGAACACCGGGGAGCTGTTTTTT. It is translated as CASMSSFIRRGNTGELFF.

V is TRBV18 and J is TRBJ1-2; tentatively, D is TRBD1 (5 bases). Germline V gene data show CDR1 as KGHSH and CDR2 as LQKENI. V lost 0 bases, J lost 7 bases, and 15 bases lay in between. The CDR3 is 15 amino acids. CDR3 region: CASSPPVRVASGYTF. For the CDR3, the DNA is TGTGCCAGCTCACCACCGGTCAGGGTGGCTAGTGGCTACACCTTC.

This sequence joins TRBV7-2 and TRBJ2-7, with a tentative D call TRBD2 (5 bases). Trimming removed 6 bases at V and 7 bases at J, with 25 bases between. The CDR3 extends over 16 amino acids. Germline assignment: CDR1 SGHTA and CDR2 FQGNSA. The CDR3, as DNA: TGTGCCAGCAGTTATACCGTAGGGAGACCAACGGGAGAGCAGTACTTC. This sequence encodes CASSYTVGRPTGEQYF.

This chain joins TRBV28 and TRBJ1-1; no clear D gene. Germline CDR1 reads MDHEN; CDR2 reads SYDVKM. CDR3 size: 14 residues. Trimming took 8 bases from V and 6 from J, leaving 19 bases between them. The CDR3 DNA reads TGTGCCAGCGGACTTCCCTTTCTGAGCCCTGAAGCTTTCTTT. The encoded protein is CASGLPFLSPEAFF.

The chain joins TRBV7-2 to TRBJ2-3, with 12 bases fitting TRBD1. This CDR3 comprises 16 residues. V trimming: 4 bases; J trimming: 4 bases; junction bases outside the gene matches: 6. CDR1 is SGHTA and CDR2 is FQGNSA in the germline V gene. CDR3 protein: CASSSRDRGRPDTQYF. CDR3 bases: TGTGCCAGCAGCTCCCGGGACAGGGGGCGCCCAGATACGCAGTATTTT.

This clonotype was detected only a few times. The chain employs TRBV6-1 and TRBJ1-5; D might be TRBD1 (6 bases). V was shortened by 5 bases and J by 4 bases, with 12 bases between the two germline ends. CDR1 and CDR2 from the germline V gene are MNHNS and SASEGT. This CDR3 is 14 amino acids long. The CDR3 reads CASSSGHQNQPQHF. DNA of the CDR3: TGTGCCAGCAGTTCGGGACACCAAAATCAGCCCCAGCATTTT.

The V and J genes are TRBV20-1 and TRBJ1-5, with TRBD1 matching over 8 bases. Germline V CDR1 and CDR2: DFQATT, SNEGSKA (reference sequence). J gave up 6 bases and V 5 bases, and 6 bases lay outside the gene matches. The length of the CDR3 is 13 residues. Here the CDR3 reads CSAPTGVGQPQHF. The CDR3 nucleotides read TGCAGTGCTCCGACAGGGGTGGGTCAGCCCCAGCATTTT.

To note about this clonotype: A read error may be the cause here, since a much bigger clone is one base away. The chain is built from TRBV25-1 and TRBJ2-3; 8 nucleotides match TRBD2. J lost 6 bases, V lost 9 bases, and 14 bases had no gene match. CDR3 length: 15 amino acids. In germline, CDR1 is MGHDK, CDR2 SYGVNS. DNA of the CDR3: TGTGCCAGTGCTAGTAGCGGGGTCTCCACGGATACGCAGTATTTT. Translation: CASASSGVSTDTQYF.

A remark on this clonotype: A much larger clone lies a single base off, so this may be a read error. This chain connects TRBV3-1 to TRBJ2-7; the match to TRBD2 covers 7 bases. CDR1 is LGHDT, CDR2 YNNKEL, per germline (reference sequence). This CDR3 has 12 residues. CDR3 in amino acids: CASSRLASERYF. For the CDR3, the DNA is TGTGCCAGCAGCCGACTAGCAAGCGAGCGGTACTTC.

Comments on this clonotype: A read error may explain this, as a much larger clone is one base away. The CDR3 DNA is TGTGCCAGCAGCCGGACATACCAAGAGACCCAGTTCTTC. Protein sequence: CASSRTYQETQFF. The chain has TRBV12-3 or TRBV12-4 and TRBJ2-5, with D possibly being TRBD1 (5 bases). The closer fit of TRBJ2-1 to the DNA end suggests the J call may be wrong. The CDR3 loop spans 13 amino acids.

V usage is TRBV12-3 or TRBV12-4 and J usage is TRBJ2-5, with D tentatively TRBD1 (5 bases). V was pared by 7 bases and J by 11 bases, with 29 bases between. The CDR3 is made up of 16 amino acids. CDR3 sequence: CASTPRGPAGMNEQYF. The CDR3 nucleotides read TGTGCCAGCACCCCAAGAGGTCCAGCAGGGATGAATGAGCAGTACTTC.

V and J are TRBV4-3 and TRBJ2-5; D possibly corresponds to TRBD2 (6 bases). Trimming removed 1 base at V and 2 bases at J, with 11 bases between. The CDR3 runs to 15 residues. Germline V gene data show CDR1 as LGHNA and CDR2 as YSLEER. Here the CDR3 reads CASSQVVSGQETQYF. DNA for the CDR3: TGCGCCAGCAGCCAAGTGGTTAGCGGACAAGAGACCCAGTACTTC.

The sample holds one count of this clonotype. This chain links TRBV5-1 with TRBJ2-4; TRBD1 aligns across 7 bases. The DNA end is a closer match to TRBJ2-7, so the J assignment may be wrong. The CDR3 loop spans 14 amino acids. Germline V gene sequence: CDR1 SGHRS, CDR2 YFSETQ. This chain's CDR3 is CASSSRQGLVEQYF. Here the CDR3 DNA reads TGCGCCAGCAGCTCCCGACAGGGCCTCGTCGAGCAGTACTTC.

V and J are TRBV10-3 and TRBJ1-2; D gene ambiguous. The germline V gene has CDR1 ENHRY and CDR2 SYGVKD. CDR3 length: 12 residues. V was shortened by 7 bases and J by 5 bases, with 11 bases between the two germline ends. The CDR3 loop is CAITRDGYGYTF. The CDR3 nucleotides read TGTGCCATCACTAGGGATGGGTATGGCTACACCTTC.

Concerning this clonotype itself: A much larger clone sits a single nucleotide away, making a read error possible. The chain uses TRBV9 and TRBJ1-2; maybe TRBD1 (5 bases). Germline CDR1 reads SGDLS; CDR2 reads YYNGEE. This CDR3 comprises 15 residues. The CDR3 region has the DNA TGTGCCAGCGGCGTAGTCTCAGGGCCAACCTATGGCTACACCTTC. Translating it yields CASGVVSGPTYGYTF.

The V call is TRBV24-1, the J call TRBJ2-4; either TRBD1 or TRBD2 may fit D (7 bases each). The J call may be mistaken, given a closer DNA end match to TRBJ2-5. There are 16 residues in the CDR3. From germline, CDR1 is KGHDR and CDR2 SFDVKD. CDR3 region: CATNDRDTGRSETQYF. The CDR3 DNA reads as TGTGCCACCAATGACAGGGACACCGGGAGGTCAGAGACCCAGTACTTC.

Comment on this clonotype: At one end, the junction sequence differs from germline, possibly due to a read error. The gene calls are TRBV10-3 and TRBJ1-6; D remains ambiguous. The CDR3 has 17 residues. The germline V gene encodes CDR1 ENHRY and CDR2 SYGVKD. CDR3 protein: CAISDSGRTGNNPPLHF. The CDR3 DNA follows: TGTGCCATCAGTGACTCGGGCCGGACGGGCAATAATCCACCCCTCCACTTT.

This chain links TRBV28 with TRBJ1-4; 11 bases align to TRBD1. In germline, CDR1 is MDHEN, CDR2 SYDVKM. The CDR3 contains 18 residues. With 6 bases clipped from V and 5 bases from J, the junction kept 14 bases outside the gene matches. The CDR3 loop reads CASSLLGQGGWRNEKLFF. Here the CDR3 DNA reads TGTGCCAGCAGCTTACTGGGACAGGGGGGATGGCGAAATGAAAAACTGTTTTTT.

On this clonotype: Possible read error: a much larger clone is one base away. This chain links TRBV4-2 with TRBJ2-5; D gene ambiguous. Trimming took 1 base from V and 11 from J, leaving 23 bases between them. CDR1 and CDR2 (germline): LGHNA, YNFKEQ. The CDR3 spans 16 residues. In DNA, the CDR3 is TGTGCCAGCAGCCAAGGGGGTTACCTAGAGGCTACTGAGCAGTACTTC. Its translation is CASSQGGYLEATEQYF.